This T cell receptor (beta chain) was documented in a study of brain T cells in children with intractable seizures. Regarding the study as a whole: Each case's top public CDR3 resembled known HCMV, EBV or influenza A CDR3s.

The sequenced cases were selected for having the highest brain T cell transcript signatures. Using immunoSEQ multiplex PCR, the repertoire was profiled, and TCRdb retains in-frame clones only, with some absent. This table has several thousand clones, 65% to 80% appearing once. Worth noting for this clone: Its antigen is unidentified.

This receptor was obtained from a boy younger than two with tuberous sclerosis and intractable seizures. The specimen comprised resected brain tissue, sampled at surgery.

CDR3 sequence (DNA): TGTGCCAGCAGTTTGAGGGCCGGACAGGGGCCATCGGGCTACACCTTC. Residues: CASSLRAGQGPSGYTF. This chain links TRBV5-6 with TRBJ1-2; 9 bases line up with TRBD1. J gave up 8 bases and V 5 bases, and 16 bases lay outside the gene matches. CDR3 length equals 16 residues. Germline lookup yields CDR1 SGHDT and CDR2 YYEEEE.